Listed here is a single TCR beta chain. The CDR3 has 14 amino acids. Germline V gene data show CDR1 as SGDLS and CDR2 as YYNGEE. V lost 4 bases and J lost 2; bases outside the gene matches: 4. This record comes from a study of blood T cell repertoires in COVID-19. Produced via immunoSEQ multiplex PCR; TCRdb's table is partial and in-frame only. The sample holds 200,000 to 300,000 clones, just under 85% seen once. J is TRBJ1-2 and V is TRBV9; 8 positions match TRBD1. Sequences were obtained from peripheral blood. This receptor was taken from a woman at least 80 years old with acute or convalescent COVID-19. CDR3 in DNA: TGTGCCAGCAGCACGGGACAGGAAAACTATGGCTACACCTTC. It encodes CASSTGQENYGYTF.